These 27 T cell receptor beta chains were sequenced from one sample in a study of blood T cell repertoires in COVID-19. The method was immunoSEQ multiplex PCR; TCRdb's version includes in-frame clones alone and lacks a portion of them. The sample gives hundreds of thousands of clones, around 87% of which show up once; about 6.3% is in the top ten. The sample consisted of peripheral blood. These receptors all stem from a woman between 45 and 65 years old with COVID-19, enrolled during active disease.

The rearrangement uses TRBV24-1 and TRBJ1-2, with a weak D call TRBD1 (6 bases). Trimming shortened V by 8 bases and J by 4 bases, and 13 bases separated the two germline ends. CDR1 and CDR2 (germline): KGHDR, SFDVKD. CDR3 size: 13 residues. CDR3 loop: CATKDRFGYGYTF. In DNA form, the CDR3 reads TGTGCCACCAAAGACAGGTTCGGCTATGGCTACACCTTC.

The gene calls are TRBV7-3 and TRBJ2-4; 7 bases line up with TRBD2. CDR3 length: 15 amino acids. The trim removed 1 base at V and 7 bases at J, leaving 7 bases unmatched. Per germline, CDR1 SGHTA and CDR2 FQGTGA. The DNA for the CDR3 is TGTGCCAGCAGCTTAATGTCTGGTAGCGGGAACATTCAGTACTTC. It yields the protein CASSLMSGSGNIQYF.

Here the CDR3 reads CASRPSGNTEAFF. The CDR3 DNA reads TGTGCCAGCAGGCCCTCAGGGAACACTGAAGCTTTCTTT. The chain joins TRBV12-3 or TRBV12-4 to TRBJ1-1; D remains unclear. Between the trimmed V and J ends, which lost 6 bases and 1 base, there was a span of 9 bases. The CDR3 sequence is 13 residues long.

The V gene is TRBV9, the J gene TRBJ1-2; 12 nucleotides line up with TRBD1. This CDR3 region has 17 residues. Trimming at V came to 0 bases and at J to 4 bases, leaving 7 bases not matched to a gene. Germline V gene data show CDR1 as SGDLS and CDR2 as YYNGEE. CDR3 region: CASSVEGTGGFVYGYTF. The CDR3 region has the DNA TGTGCCAGCAGCGTAGAAGGGACAGGGGGCTTTGTCTATGGCTACACCTTC. The full variable domain, in which reference TRBV9 and TRBJ1-2 provide the parts outside the CDR3, is DSGVTQTPKHLITATGQRVTLRCSPRSGDLSVYWYQQSLDQGLQFLIQYYNGEERAKGNILERFSAQQFPDLHSELNLSSLELGDSALYFCASSVEGTGGFVYGYTFGSGTRLTVV.

The chain combines TRBV5-1 with TRBJ1-2, with a tentative D call TRBD1 (6 bases). Trimming took 0 bases from V and 8 from J, leaving 17 bases between them. Germline-derived CDR1 and CDR2 are SGHRS and YFSETQ. The CDR3 is 15 amino acids. The CDR3: CASSLEFDRLGGYTF. CDR3 DNA: TGCGCCAGCAGCTTGGAATTCGACAGGCTCGGAGGCTACACCTTC.

This chain links TRBV2 with TRBJ2-2; TRBD2 aligns across 12 bases. The germline V gene has CDR1 SNHLY and CDR2 FYNNEI. CDR3 size: 16 residues. The V segment lost 6 bases and the J segment 4 bases; nucleotides outside the gene matches: 6. CDR3 protein: CASSVTSGSFTGELFF. CDR3 in DNA: TGTGCCAGCAGCGTGACTAGCGGGAGTTTCACCGGGGAGCTGTTTTTT.

The chain employs TRBV6-5 and TRBJ1-1; tentative D call: TRBD1 (5 bases). Trimming removed 3 bases from V and 5 bases from J, with 13 bases in between. In germline, CDR1 is MNHEY, CDR2 SVGAGI. CDR3 length: 14 residues. In DNA, the CDR3 is TGTGCCAGCAGTTATTCTTTCGGGGGGACTGAAGCTTTCTTT. It translates to CASSYSFGGTEAFF.

The rearrangement joins TRBV5-1 to TRBJ1-1; TRBD1 might be the D (5 bases). Germline CDR1 SGHRS, CDR2 YFSETQ. Trimming cost V 2 bases and J 4 bases, with 12 bases left between them. This CDR3 is built from 14 residues. In DNA form, the CDR3 reads TGCGCCAGCAGCTTCGGGGGTTCCGGCACTGAAGCTTTCTTT. Its translation: CASSFGGSGTEAFF. Full variable domain (missing parts from reference TRBV5-1 and TRBJ1-1): KAGVTQTPRYLIKTRGQQVTLSCSPISGHRSVSWYQQTPGQGLQFLFEYFSETQRNKGNFPGRFSGRQFSNSRSEMNVSTLELGDSALYLCASSFGGSGTEAFFGQGTRLTVV.

This clone has just a few counts. The gene calls are TRBV5-4 and TRBJ2-7, with 10 bases aligning to TRBD2. The junction had 6 bases not matched to a gene; V was cut back by 9 bases and J by 0 bases. Germline V lookup: CDR1 SGHNT, CDR2 YYREEE (reference sequence). There are 14 residues in the CDR3. CDR3: CATQERGGSYEQYF. The CDR3 DNA is TGTGCCACCCAGGAGCGGGGGGGCTCCTACGAGCAGTACTTC.

This chain uses TRBV5-4 with TRBJ2-1, with D perhaps TRBD1 (6 bases). This CDR3 is 14 amino acids long. Between the trimmed V and J ends, which lost 3 bases and 5 bases, there was a span of 12 bases. Germline V gives CDR1 SGHNT, CDR2 YYREEE (reference sequence). CDR3: CASSSTGQDNEQFF. Written as DNA, the CDR3 is TGTGCCAGCAGCTCCACAGGGCAGGACAATGAGCAGTTCTTC.

The CDR3 spells CASSEVAGPGEAFF. CDR3 coding DNA: TGTGCCAGCAGTGAAGTAGCGGGCCCAGGGGAAGCTTTCTTT. The chain uses TRBV6-1 and TRBJ1-1, with D tentatively TRBD1 (5 bases). CDR1 is MNHNS, CDR2 SASEGT, per germline. The V end was cut by 1 base, the J end by 8 bases, with 14 bases between. CDR3 length equals 14 residues.

The CDR3 DNA is TGCGCCAGCAGCCAAGTTGGTGGTGGGCACTCTGGAAACACCATATATTTT. Its translation is CASSQVGGGHSGNTIYF. The rearrangement uses TRBV4-1 and TRBJ1-3, with D uncertain. V was pared by 1 base and J by 0 bases, with 13 bases between. CDR3 size: 17 residues. CDR1 MGHRA and CDR2 YSYEKL come from the germline V gene.

In the case of this clone: A read error may explain this, as a much larger clone is one base away. The chain employs TRBV6-5 and TRBJ1-1; 7 bases fit TRBD1. Germline V gene lookup returns CDR1 MNHEY and CDR2 SVGAGI. The CDR3 runs 14 residues. V lost 6 bases to trimming and J lost 2 bases; unmatched junction nucleotides: 6. CDR3 DNA: TGTGCCAGCAGCCCCAGGGGGAAAAACACTGAAGCTTTCTTT. Its translation is CASSPRGKNTEAFF.

The V call is TRBV19, the J call TRBJ1-3, with D possibly being TRBD1 (6 bases). The CDR3 totals 15 residues. Between the trimmed V and J ends, which lost 7 bases and 0 bases, there was a span of 13 bases. Germline V gene lookup returns CDR1 LNHDA and CDR2 SQIVND (reference sequence). The CDR3 nucleotides are TGTGCCAGTACCCTGGGACAAAGCTCTGGAAACACCATATATTTT. Its translation: CASTLGQSSGNTIYF.

The V gene is TRBV9, the J gene TRBJ2-2; 8 bases fit TRBD1. CDR3 length equals 19 residues. V shed 1 base and J 4 bases; nucleotides not matched to a gene: 15. Germline V gene sequence: CDR1 SGDLS, CDR2 YYNGEE. The chain's CDR3 is CASSVTTAGTGRGTGELFF. CDR3 sequence (DNA): TGTGCCAGCAGCGTAACAACGGCAGGGACAGGACGCGGCACCGGGGAGCTGTTTTTT.

The V call is TRBV11-3, the J call TRBJ1-2; D gene ambiguous. Germline V lookup: CDR1 SGHNT, CDR2 YENEEA. The CDR3 covers 14 residues. V gave up 7 bases and J gave up 1 base, with 13 bases separating them. This chain's CDR3 is CASTTTAVNYGYTF. CDR3 bases: TGTGCCAGCACTACTACGGCCGTTAACTATGGCTACACCTTC. Filled out from reference TRBV11-3 and TRBJ1-2, the complete variable domain reads EAGVVQSPRYKIIEKKQPVAFWCNPISGHNTLYWYLQNLGQGPELLIRYENEEAVDDSQLPKDRFSAERLKGVDSTLKIQPAELGDSAVYLCASTTTAVNYGYTFGSGTRLTVV.

This chain's CDR3 is CASSLARYEGVRTEAFF. The CDR3 nucleotides are TGTGCCAGCAGCTTAGCGCGATATGAGGGTGTGCGGACTGAAGCTTTCTTT. The chain recombines TRBV7-2 with TRBJ1-1, with D hard to call. Germline V gives CDR1 SGHTA, CDR2 FQGNSA. With 0 bases removed from V and 5 bases from J, the gap between germline ends came to 19 bases. The CDR3 is 17 residues long.

This clone appeared once. V usage is TRBV14 and J usage is TRBJ2-3; no reliable D call. Germline loops: CDR1 SGHDN, CDR2 FVKESK. The CDR3 consists of 13 residues. Deletions cut 1 base from V and 7 bases from J, with 9 bases between. CDR3: CASSQGAPYTQYF. For the CDR3, the DNA is TGTGCCAGCAGCCAAGGAGCGCCATATACGCAGTATTTT.

The chain has TRBV29-1 and TRBJ2-5, with 7 nucleotides matching TRBD2. V lost 3 bases and J lost 7; bases outside the gene matches: 11. The CDR3 totals 14 residues. Germline assignment: CDR1 SQVTM and CDR2 ANQGSEA. CDR3 protein: CSVEERREGGTQYF. CDR3 sequence (DNA): TGCAGCGTTGAGGAACGGAGGGAGGGAGGGACCCAGTACTTC.

The rearrangement links TRBV4-1 to TRBJ2-3, with 11 bases identical to TRBD2. V shed 5 bases, J shed 6 bases, and the junction held 7 bases outside the gene matches. CDR1 is MGHRA, CDR2 YSYEKL, per germline. This CDR3 contains 15 residues. The DNA of the CDR3 is TGCGCCAGCAGCTACATAGCGGGAGGGTGGGATACGCAGTATTTT. Protein product: CASSYIAGGWDTQYF.

The rearrangement joins TRBV27 to TRBJ2-1, with 13 bases that match TRBD2. V was clipped by 2 bases and J by 6 bases; unmatched bases: 4. Germline V lookup: CDR1 MNHEY, CDR2 SMNVEV (reference sequence). This CDR3 region has 16 residues. CDR3 protein: CASSLTGLAGFNEQFF. CDR3 bases: TGTGCCAGCAGTTTAACGGGACTAGCGGGATTCAATGAGCAGTTCTTC.

The chain has TRBV19 and TRBJ2-5; 15 bases agree with TRBD2. CDR3 size: 17 residues. Germline V CDR1 and CDR2: LNHDA, SQIVND (reference sequence). J lost 5 bases, V lost 4 bases, and 8 bases had no gene match. The CDR3 nucleotides are TGTGCCAGTAGTAAAGGACTAGCGGGAGGGCCGAGGGAGACCCAGTACTTC. It encodes CASSKGLAGGPRETQYF.

The CDR3 region is CSVVGGGSSGYTF. The CDR3 coding sequence is TGCAGCGTTGTGGGCGGTGGGAGTTCGGGCTACACCTTC. This chain joins TRBV29-1 and TRBJ1-2, with D unresolved. In germline, CDR1 is SQVTM, CDR2 ANQGSEA. The CDR3 contains 13 residues. V lost 4 bases, J lost 8 bases, and 17 bases lay in between.

The chain has TRBV2 and TRBJ2-1; D is perhaps TRBD2 (6 bases). The germline V and J ends were trimmed by 7 bases and 3 bases, with 13 bases remaining between them. The CDR3 extends over 14 amino acids. The germline V gene encodes CDR1 SNHLY and CDR2 FYNNEI. The CDR3 nucleotides read TGTGCCAGCACCCCAGGGACTCTCTACAATGAGCAGTTCTTC. Translating gives CASTPGTLYNEQFF.

The chain combines TRBV19 with TRBJ1-1; D gene uncertain. V lost 2 bases, J lost 4 bases, and 8 bases lay in between. The CDR3 totals 13 residues. The V gene's germline CDR1 is LNHDA and CDR2 SQIVND (reference sequence). The CDR3 spells CASSISLFTEAFF. Here the CDR3 DNA reads TGTGCCAGTAGTATATCATTGTTCACTGAAGCTTTCTTT.

The chain uses TRBV19 and TRBJ2-3; D is possibly TRBD2 (6 bases). The CDR3 has 16 amino acids. Germline V gene lookup returns CDR1 LNHDA and CDR2 SQIVND (reference sequence). Trimming cost V 3 bases and J 4 bases, with 17 bases left between them. As DNA, the CDR3 is TGTGCCAGTAGTATTCTTGCGGGGCTAGGACCAGATACGCAGTATTTT. This sequence encodes CASSILAGLGPDTQYF.

The CDR3 here is CASSQGVSTSGSYNEQFF. The CDR3 DNA follows: TGTGCCAGCAGCCAAGGGGTGAGTACCAGCGGATCCTACAATGAGCAGTTCTTC. The rearrangement uses TRBV3-1 (or the pseudogene TRBV3-2) and TRBJ2-1; TRBD2 might be the D (5 bases). Trimming left V 1 base short and J 1 base short, with 17 bases between. Per germline, CDR1 LGHDT and CDR2 YNNKEL (reference sequence). This CDR3 contains 18 residues.